This T cell receptor beta chain came from a study of blood T cell repertoires in COVID-19. Source study methods: Amplification from reference gene primers served as the basis for estimated nucleated cell counts. Generated by immunoSEQ multiplex PCR, the TCRdb table keeps only in-frame clones and is missing some. V, J and clone size derive from that table, while D and trimming were established from the DNA sequence. The repertoire consists of approximately 240,000 clones, with around 81% occurring once and the leading ten covering around 2.7%. CDR1 is SGHTA and CDR2 is FQGNSA in the germline V gene. This CDR3 contains 13 residues. With 4 bases removed from V and 0 bases from J, the gap between germline ends came to 5 bases.

Material: peripheral blood. This rearrangement joins TRBV7-2 to TRBJ2-3; D is uncertain. The TCR comes from a woman in her twenties or thirties who had recovered from COVID-19. The CDR3 region has the DNA TGTGCCAGCAGCTCAGGTAGCACAGATACGCAGTATTTT. This sequence encodes CASSSGSTDTQYF.